What follows is one T cell receptor (beta chain) and its context. This entry comes from a study of control samples from healthy donors and cancer patients. The protocol was immunoSEQ multiplex PCR, while the TCRdb copy is restricted to in-frame clones and leaves out a portion. This sample carries around 74,000 clones, 80% to 95% of them seen once, and the ten largest clones take 5% to 6%. Germline V gene sequence: CDR1 MNHEY, CDR2 SVGAGI. Trimming cost V 5 bases and J 2 bases; bases outside gene matches: 5. The CDR3 spans 14 residues. This TCR was sampled from a woman aged 55-70 years in good health. The sequenced material came from blood. This sequence joins TRBV6-5 and TRBJ2-5; 7 nucleotides line up with TRBD1. CDR3 protein: CASSHLTGQETQYF. Here the CDR3 DNA reads TGTGCCAGCAGTCACTTGACAGGGCAAGAGACCCAGTACTTC.